Below are 18 T cell receptor beta chains sequenced from a single sample in a study of a mutant IDH1 vaccine in newly diagnosed glioma. Their antigen targets remain unknown. Here immunoSEQ multiplex PCR was the method, and the copy in TCRdb shows in-frame clones only, minus some. The sample has about 62,000 clones; around 83% are singletons. Time point specified: week 47, end of study. Every vaccine dose comprised 300 ug of mutant IDH1 20-mer peptide plus topical imiquimod. The specimen was PBMCs, collected from a glioma patient whose treatment included an IDH1 peptide vaccine. The origin of the receptors is a young man with glioma.

The rearrangement links TRBV6-1 to TRBJ2-7, with D maybe TRBD2 (5 bases). Between the trimmed V and J ends, which lost 6 bases and 5 bases, there was a span of 20 bases. The CDR3 extends over 15 amino acids. Germline-derived CDR1 and CDR2 are MNHNS and SASEGT. The DNA of the CDR3 is TGTGCCAGCAGCCCCATGGACTTTATGCGTAACGAGCAGTACTTC. Residues: CASSPMDFMRNEQYF.

This clone was counted between two and nine times. This CDR3 reads CASSLAPGTVSSTGELFF. The DNA of the CDR3 is TGCGCCAGCAGCTTGGCACCGGGGACGGTCTCTAGCACCGGGGAGCTGTTTTTT. V gene TRBV5-1 combines with J gene TRBJ2-2; possibly TRBD1 or TRBD2 for D (5 bases each). This CDR3 is built from 18 residues. The V gene's germline CDR1 is SGHRS and CDR2 YFSETQ. V lost 0 bases and J lost 4, with 19 bases in between.

The J gene is TRBJ1-1, the V gene TRBV11-2; no clear D. Germline V gives CDR1 SGHAT, CDR2 FQNNGV. V gave up 0 bases and J gave up 6 bases, with 8 bases separating them. This CDR3 region has 13 residues. The CDR3 DNA follows: TGTGCCAGCAGCTTAGAAGGGCGCGCTGAAGCTTTCTTT. Encoded protein: CASSLEGRAEAFF.

J is TRBJ2-3 and V is TRBV7-6; D is perhaps TRBD1 (6 bases). V lost 2 bases, J lost 0 bases, and 18 bases lay in between. CDR1 is SGHVS and CDR2 is FNYEAQ in the germline V gene. The CDR3 runs 18 residues. DNA for the CDR3: TGTGCCAGCAGCTTACCGGACAGAACCACTAGTAGCACAGATACGCAGTATTTT. Protein product: CASSLPDRTTSSTDTQYF. Variable domain in full (rest from reference TRBV7-6 and TRBJ2-3): GAGVSQSPRYKVTKRGQDVALRCDPISGHVSLYWYRQALGQGPEFLTYFNYEAQQDKSGLPNDRFSAERPEGSISTLTIQRTEQRDSAMYRCASSLPDRTTSSTDTQYFGPGTRLTVL.

The chain employs TRBV11-2 and TRBJ2-5; TRBD2 might be the D (6 bases). Trimming took 5 bases from V and 3 from J, leaving 16 bases between them. The CDR3 length is 15 residues. Germline loops: CDR1 SGHAT, CDR2 FQNNGV. The CDR3 loop is CASSPRSSAEETQYF. CDR3 nucleotides: TGTGCCAGCAGCCCACGATCTAGCGCTGAAGAGACCCAGTACTTC.

This chain connects TRBV6-5 to TRBJ1-2; D gene unclear. The CDR3 is made up of 13 amino acids. The V end was cut by 0 bases, the J end by 8 bases, with 10 bases between. CDR1 and CDR2 (germline): MNHEY, SVGAGI. CDR3 sequence reads: CASSYSAGSGYTF. CDR3 sequence (DNA): TGTGCCAGCAGTTACTCTGCAGGTTCCGGCTACACCTTC.

The chain joins TRBV4-2 to TRBJ2-2; no clear D. This CDR3 is built from 15 residues. Germline V gene data show CDR1 as LGHNA and CDR2 as YNFKEQ. Trimming removed 0 bases from V and 5 bases from J, with 10 bases in between. The CDR3 nucleotides are TGTGCCAGCAGCCAAGAAGGCACGCTAACCGGGGAGCTGTTTTTT. Protein sequence: CASSQEGTLTGELFF.

The rearrangement joins TRBV9 to TRBJ1-2; tentatively, D is TRBD1 (6 bases). The CDR3 contains 14 residues. Between the trimmed V and J ends, which lost 3 bases and 4 bases, there was a span of 13 bases. CDR1 SGDLS and CDR2 YYNGEE come from the germline V gene. The CDR3 nucleotides are TGTGCCAGCAGCGAGCGGGGGGGCGTCTATGGCTACACCTTC. It specifies CASSERGGVYGYTF. The entire variable domain, with the rest obtained from reference TRBV9 and TRBJ1-2, is as follows: DSGVTQTPKHLITATGQRVTLRCSPRSGDLSVYWYQQSLDQGLQFLIQYYNGEERAKGNILERFSAQQFPDLHSELNLSSLELGDSALYFCASSERGGVYGYTFGSGTRLTVV.

The CDR3 here is CASSYRTGIFGANVLTF. The DNA for the CDR3 is TGTGCCAGCAGTTACAGGACAGGGATTTTTGGGGCCAACGTCCTGACTTTC. The chain carries TRBV7-8 and TRBJ2-6, with 8 bases identical to TRBD1. Looked up from germline, CDR1 is SGHVS and CDR2 is FQNEAQ. J gave up 3 bases and V 6 bases, and 10 bases lay outside the gene matches. The CDR3 has 17 amino acids.

CDR3 DNA: TGTGCCAGCAGCTCCAAGGGGGCCTCTAACGAGCAGTACTTC. It translates to CASSSKGASNEQYF. The V and J genes are TRBV7-9 and TRBJ2-7; 7 bases line up with TRBD1. The J segment lost 5 bases and the V segment lost 4 bases, leaving 8 bases of the junction unmatched. This CDR3 is built from 14 residues. Germline V gives CDR1 SEHNR, CDR2 FQNEAQ (reference sequence).

This sequence joins TRBV6-1 and TRBJ1-2; maybe TRBD1 (6 bases). Trimming pared 2 bases from V and 5 bases from J, leaving 12 bases between. This CDR3 has 14 amino acids. Germline V gives CDR1 MNHNS, CDR2 SASEGT. CDR3 region: CASSEIGGPYGYTF. Here the CDR3 DNA reads TGTGCCAGCAGTGAAATAGGGGGACCTTATGGCTACACCTTC.

The V gene is TRBV11-1, the J gene TRBJ2-1; 11 bases are a match to TRBD2. CDR1 and CDR2 (germline): SGHAT, FQDESV (reference sequence). This CDR3 comprises 16 residues. With V trimmed by 5 bases and J by 1 base, 4 bases remained unmatched. Here the CDR3 reads CASSRRLAGSYNEQFF. The CDR3 coding sequence is TGTGCCAGCAGCCGTAGACTAGCGGGGTCCTACAATGAGCAGTTCTTC.

The chain has TRBV11-2 and TRBJ2-2; 9 nucleotides match TRBD1. With V trimmed by 5 bases and J by 4 bases, 17 bases remained unmatched. Germline assignment: CDR1 SGHAT and CDR2 FQNNGV. This CDR3 has 19 amino acids. CDR3 residues: CASSRRPRRTGVSTGELFF. CDR3 in DNA: TGTGCCAGCAGCCGCCGCCCCCGGAGGACAGGGGTTAGCACCGGGGAGCTGTTTTTT.

The genes are TRBV5-1 and TRBJ2-1; 7 nucleotides line up with TRBD1. The V gene's germline CDR1 is SGHRS and CDR2 YFSETQ. The CDR3 spans 12 residues. The V gene end was trimmed by 2 bases and the J gene end by 9 bases; junction bases not matched to a gene: 2. The CDR3 region is CASSLYRGEQFF. The CDR3 region has the DNA TGCGCCAGCAGCTTATACAGGGGTGAGCAGTTCTTC.

This chain uses TRBV5-4 with TRBJ2-7; D is unclear. The CDR3 is made up of 13 amino acids. CDR1 SGHNT and CDR2 YYREEE come from the germline V gene (reference sequence). V dropped 3 bases and J dropped 1 base, with 8 bases sitting between them. As DNA, the CDR3 is TGTGCCAGCAGCTCCGCTGGGTCCTACGAGCAGTACTTC. Protein: CASSSAGSYEQYF.

CDR3 sequence: CASSEAGLYEQYF. The CDR3 region has the DNA TGTGCCAGTAGTGAAGCAGGATTATACGAGCAGTACTTC. The chain is built from TRBV19 and TRBJ2-7; unclear D gene. Per germline, CDR1 LNHDA and CDR2 SQIVND (reference sequence). This CDR3 has 13 amino acids. V gave up 5 bases and J gave up 4 bases, with 12 bases separating them.

The chain joins TRBV6-5 to TRBJ2-1; D is perhaps TRBD2 (7 bases). The CDR3 has 13 amino acids. Germline assignment: CDR1 MNHEY and CDR2 SVGAGI. Trimming took off 8 bases at V and 3 bases at J, with 11 bases between the two ends. In nucleotides, the CDR3 is TGTGCCAGCCGGGGGGCCCTCTACAATGAGCAGTTCTTC. Its protein product is CASRGALYNEQFF.

This clone appeared a few times. The CDR3 nucleotides read TGTGCCAGCAGCATTAACAGAGCAACTAATGAAAAACTGTTTTTT. The encoded protein is CASSINRATNEKLFF. V and J are TRBV7-9 and TRBJ1-4; no firm D call. The germline V gene encodes CDR1 SEHNR and CDR2 FQNEAQ (reference sequence). V lost 5 bases and J lost 0, with 10 bases in between. CDR3 length: 15 residues. The entire variable domain, with the rest obtained from reference TRBV7-9 and TRBJ1-4, is as follows: DTGVSQNPRHKITKRGQNVTFRCDPISEHNRLYWYRQTLGQGPEFLTYFQNEAQLEKSRLLSDRFSAERPKGSFSTLEIQRTEQGDSAMYLCASSINRATNEKLFFGSGTQLSVL.